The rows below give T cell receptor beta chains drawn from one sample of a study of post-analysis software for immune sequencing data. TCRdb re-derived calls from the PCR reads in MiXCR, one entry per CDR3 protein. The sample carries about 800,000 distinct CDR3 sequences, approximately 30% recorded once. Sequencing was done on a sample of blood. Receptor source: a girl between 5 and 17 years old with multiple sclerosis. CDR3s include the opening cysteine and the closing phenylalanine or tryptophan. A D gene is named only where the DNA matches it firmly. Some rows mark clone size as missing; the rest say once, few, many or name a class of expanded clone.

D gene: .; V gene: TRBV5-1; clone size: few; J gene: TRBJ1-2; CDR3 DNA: TGCGCCAGCAGTTTACACACCACTGGCTACACCTTC; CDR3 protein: CASSLHTTGYTF
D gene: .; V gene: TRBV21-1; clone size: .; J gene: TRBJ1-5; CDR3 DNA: TGTGCCAGTCCCCGCGACAGGGAGAATCAGCCCCAGCATTTT; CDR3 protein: CASPRDRENQPQHF
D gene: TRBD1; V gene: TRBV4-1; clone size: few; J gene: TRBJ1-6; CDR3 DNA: TGCGCCAGCAGCCAAGTCTTGGACAGGTCTTCACCCCTCCACTTT; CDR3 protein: CASSQVLDRSSPLHF
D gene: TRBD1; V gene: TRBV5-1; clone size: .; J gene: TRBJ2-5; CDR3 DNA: TGCGCCAGCAGCTTACTACCCGGGACAGGGACAGAGACCCAGTACTTC; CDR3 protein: CASSLLPGTGTETQYF
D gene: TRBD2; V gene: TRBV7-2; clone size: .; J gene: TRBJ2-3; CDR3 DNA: TGTGCCAGCAGCCCCCGAGGTAGCGGGGGTTTCGATACGCAGTATTTT; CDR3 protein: CASSPRGSGGFDTQYF
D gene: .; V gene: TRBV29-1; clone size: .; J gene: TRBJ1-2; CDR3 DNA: TGCAGCGCTGGGGACCGAAAGTCGACTCACATCACCGGCTACACCTTC; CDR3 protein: CSAGDRKSTHITGYTF
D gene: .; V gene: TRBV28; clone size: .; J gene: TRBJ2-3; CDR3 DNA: TGTGCCAGCAGTCCCCGGATTGTCACAGATACGCAGTATTTT; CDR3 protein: CASSPRIVTDTQYF
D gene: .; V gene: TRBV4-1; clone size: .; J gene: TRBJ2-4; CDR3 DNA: TGCGCCAGCAGCCCCTTGGGACTTGAGAAAAACATTCAGTACTTC; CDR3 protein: CASSPLGLEKNIQYF
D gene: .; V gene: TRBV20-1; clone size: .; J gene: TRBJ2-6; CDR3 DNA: TGCAGTGCTAGAGATGGGTCTGGGGCCAACGTCCTGACTTTC; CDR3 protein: CSARDGSGANVLTF
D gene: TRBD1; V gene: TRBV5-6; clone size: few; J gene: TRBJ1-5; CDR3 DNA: TGTGCCAGCAGTCCTCGACAGACAGGGCAGCCCCAGCATTTT; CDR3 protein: CASSPRQTGQPQHF
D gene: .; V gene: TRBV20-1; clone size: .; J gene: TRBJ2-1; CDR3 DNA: TGCAGTGCTAGGCTAGCATGGCAGTTCTTC; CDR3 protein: CSARLAWQFF